The present T cell receptor (beta chain) was sequenced within a study of metastatic and nonmetastatic thyroid tumors. Background on the study: Malignant thyroid and benign thyroid patients provided blood and tumor or nodule tissue whose repertoires were compared.

Each patient came to thyroid surgery without any prior treatment (of any kind). Original analysis: The distant-metastasis classifier for papillary thyroid cancer was built from CDR3 differences across clinicopathological groups. TCRdb reprocessed the PCR reads using MiXCR. Clone size and V and J calls follow TCRdb, not the original study. The data show over 45,000 clones, roughly a fifth seen once. The CDR3 spans 14 residues. Trimming removed 2 bases at V and 6 bases at J, with 11 bases between. Germline CDR1 reads KGHSH; CDR2 reads LQKENI. This TCR came from a male donor with papillary thyroid cancer or a benign thyroid nodule (not recorded which). Some clones in this sample may be carry-over from other donors' samples. Sequencing was done on a sample of blood. The chain couples TRBV18 to TRBJ1-3; D is unclear. The CDR3 sequence: CASSPTPGENTIYF. The CDR3 coding sequence is TGTGCCAGCTCACCAACCCCGGGCGAAAACACCATATATTTT.